Below are 32 T cell receptor beta chains sequenced from a single sample in a study of OX40 agonist ivuxolimab in advanced cancers. Sequencing used immunoSEQ multiplex PCR; TCRdb keeps in-frame clones, though not all of them. The sample shows tens of thousands of clones, approximately 90% of them seen only once. This specimen was CD4+ or CD8+ T cells sorted from blood, taken in a trial of the OX40 agonist ivuxolimab. All receptors come from an adult with an advanced solid tumor such as melanoma, head and neck, liver or kidney cancer.

The rearrangement links TRBV27 to TRBJ1-2, with D possibly matching TRBD1 (5 bases). The germline gives CDR1 MNHEY, CDR2 SMNVEV (reference sequence). V lost 2 bases, J lost 2 bases, and 12 bases lay in between. CDR3 length: 15 amino acids. DNA for the CDR3: TGTGCCAGCAGTTTAGTCGGGGCAGGGAACTATGGCTACACCTTC. This sequence encodes CASSLVGAGNYGYTF.

The rearrangement uses TRBV5-6 and TRBJ2-7; D remains ambiguous. Germline V CDR1 and CDR2: SGHDT, YYEEEE. The V gene lost 1 base and the J gene lost 0 bases, with 5 bases spanning the gap. The CDR3 totals 13 residues. This CDR3 reads CASSLIPSYEQYF. CDR3 nucleotide sequence: TGTGCCAGCAGCTTGATTCCCTCCTACGAGCAGTACTTC.

This clone was seen once. As DNA, the CDR3 is TGCAGCGTTCGCGCCGGGACAGGGGGCCCCGGGGAGCTGTTTTTT. Translating gives CSVRAGTGGPGELFF. The rearrangement uses TRBV29-1 and TRBJ2-2, with TRBD1 identical over 12 bases. Germline CDR1 reads SQVTM; CDR2 reads ANQGSEA. The J segment lost 6 bases and the V segment lost 5 bases, leaving 7 bases of the junction unmatched. The CDR3 is 15 residues long.

Only one count was recorded for this clone. The chain joins TRBV9 to TRBJ1-3; D is undetermined. The germline V gene has CDR1 SGDLS and CDR2 YYNGEE. CDR3 length equals 18 residues. V was cut by 0 bases and J by 1 base, with 17 bases left in between. CDR3 DNA: TGTGCCAGCAGCGTAGCCTCTATCCCTGCGGTATCTGGAAACACCATATATTTT. It yields the protein CASSVASIPAVSGNTIYF.

This clone was seen a handful of times. V usage is TRBV4-1 and J usage is TRBJ1-5; D is unresolved. CDR3 length equals 13 residues. Germline lookup yields CDR1 MGHRA and CDR2 YSYEKL. Trimming pared 1 base from V and 2 bases from J, leaving 3 bases between. CDR3 protein: CASSQVGNQPQHF. DNA for the CDR3: TGCGCCAGCAGCCAAGTGGGCAATCAGCCCCAGCATTTT.

The chain links TRBV4-1 to TRBJ1-1, with D maybe TRBD1 (6 bases). CDR1 is MGHRA and CDR2 is YSYEKL in the germline V gene. This CDR3 is built from 13 residues. Trimming pared 7 bases from V and 5 bases from J, leaving 14 bases between. Here the CDR3 reads CASTDLGGTEAFF. The DNA for the CDR3 is TGCGCCAGCACTGACCTAGGGGGGACTGAAGCTTTCTTT.

The rearrangement joins TRBV7-9 to TRBJ2-1, with 13 bases aligning to TRBD2. The CDR3 has 17 residues. V lost 4 bases and J lost 3; bases outside the gene matches: 6. Germline V gene data show CDR1 as SEHNR and CDR2 as FQNEAQ (reference sequence). The DNA of the CDR3 is TGTGCCAGCAGCTCCTACGGGACTAGCGGGGACTACAATGAGCAGTTCTTC. This encodes CASSSYGTSGDYNEQFF. Full variable domain (missing parts from reference TRBV7-9 and TRBJ2-1): DTGVSQNPRHKITKRGQNVTFRCDPISEHNRLYWYRQTLGQGPEFLTYFQNEAQLEKSRLLSDRFSAERPKGSFSTLEIQRTEQGDSAMYLCASSSYGTSGDYNEQFFGPGTRLTVL.

The chain is built from TRBV28 and TRBJ2-7; weak D call: TRBD2 (7 bases). The V gene's germline CDR1 is MDHEN and CDR2 SYDVKM. The CDR3 consists of 11 residues. Trimming cost V 7 bases and J 4 bases, with 8 bases left between them. CDR3: CASKGGYEQYF. The CDR3 DNA sequence: TGTGCCAGCAAGGGGGGGTACGAGCAGTACTTC.

By frequency in the sample, this clone is medium-sized (0.01 to 0.1%). The genes are TRBV5-6 and TRBJ2-3; 7 nucleotides align to TRBD2. The germline gives CDR1 SGHDT, CDR2 YYEEEE. The CDR3 runs to 17 residues. J was trimmed by 0 bases and V by 2 bases; bases with no gene match: 9. DNA of the CDR3: TGTGCCAGCAGCTTATCTAGCGGATTTACTAGCACAGATACGCAGTATTTT. Its protein product is CASSLSSGFTSTDTQYF.

This clone was seen just once. This chain links TRBV2 with TRBJ2-7; D unresolved. CDR3 length: 13 amino acids. Between the trimmed V and J ends, which lost 7 bases and 0 bases, there was a span of 10 bases. Germline lookup yields CDR1 SNHLY and CDR2 FYNNEI. The CDR3: CASTWSDSYEQYF. The CDR3 bases are TGTGCCAGCACTTGGTCAGACTCCTACGAGCAGTACTTC. Using reference TRBV2 and TRBJ2-7 for the parts outside the CDR3, the full variable domain is EPEVTQTPSHQVTQMGQEVILRCVPISNHLYFYWYRQILGQKVEFLVSFYNNEISEKSEIFDDQFSVERPDGSNFTLKIRSTKLEDSAMYFCASTWSDSYEQYFGPGTRLTVT.

V is TRBV9 and J is TRBJ2-3, with D uncertain. Deletions cut 4 bases from V and 6 bases from J, with 9 bases between. Germline lookup yields CDR1 SGDLS and CDR2 YYNGEE. This CDR3 contains 12 residues. CDR3 loop: CASSPQRDTQYF. The CDR3 DNA follows: TGTGCCAGCAGCCCCCAAAGGGATACGCAGTATTTT.

This clone appeared a single time. The CDR3 region has the DNA TGTGCCAGCAGCACAAGCAGGGGAACTAACACTGAAGCTTTCTTT. It yields the protein CASSTSRGTNTEAFF. The chain carries TRBV5-6 and TRBJ1-1, with D possibly being TRBD1 (6 bases). Germline CDR1 reads SGHDT; CDR2 reads YYEEEE. V was clipped by 4 bases and J by 2 bases, with 15 bases between them. CDR3 length: 15 amino acids. The full variable domain, with the rest looked up from reference TRBV5-6 and TRBJ1-1, is DAGVTQSPTHLIKTRGQQVTLRCSPKSGHDTVSWYQQALGQGPQFIFQYYEEEERQRGNFPDRFSGHQFPNYSSELNVNALLLGDSALYLCASSTSRGTNTEAFFGQGTRLTVV.

The chain carries TRBV18 and TRBJ2-7; possibly TRBD1 or TRBD2 for D (6 bases each). Trimming pared 0 bases from V and 4 bases from J, leaving 13 bases between. Germline CDR1 reads KGHSH; CDR2 reads LQKENI. The CDR3 has 15 amino acids. In nucleotides, the CDR3 is TGTGCCAGCTCACCACCTAGAGGGGGGCCTTACGAGCAGTACTTC. Amino acids: CASSPPRGGPYEQYF.

The chain links TRBV15 to TRBJ1-2; 9 bases match TRBD1. The V and J ends lost 5 bases and 8 bases, in that order; junction bases with no gene match: 12. This CDR3 is built from 15 residues. In germline, CDR1 is LNHNV, CDR2 YYDKDF (reference sequence). This CDR3 reads CATSPRDRDLYGYTF. DNA for the CDR3: TGTGCCACCAGCCCCCGGGACAGGGACCTATACGGCTACACCTTC.

The rearrangement uses TRBV5-4 and TRBJ2-7; 8 bases are shared with TRBD2. Unmatched junction bases numbered 3, after V lost 2 bases and J lost 2 bases. Looked up from germline, CDR1 is SGHNT and CDR2 is YYREEE (reference sequence). This CDR3 has 14 residues. CDR3 in amino acids: CASSFEAGAYEQYF. The CDR3 region has the DNA TGTGCCAGCAGCTTTGAAGCGGGGGCCTACGAGCAGTACTTC.

The J gene is TRBJ2-6, the V gene TRBV19; either TRBD1 or TRBD2 may supply D (5 bases each). The germline CDR1 and CDR2 sequences are LNHDA and SQIVND (reference sequence). The ends were cut back, 5 bases at V and 0 bases at J, with 26 bases in the middle. This CDR3 has 21 amino acids. CDR3 protein: CASSWILPGPETVSGANVLTF. CDR3 DNA sequence: TGTGCCAGTAGTTGGATTTTACCGGGGCCCGAAACCGTCTCTGGGGCCAACGTCCTGACTTTC.

The chain carries TRBV25-1 and TRBJ2-7; D remains ambiguous. There are 14 residues in the CDR3. Germline values: CDR1 MGHDK, CDR2 SYGVNS. Trimming left V 3 bases short and J 0 bases short, with 9 bases between. The chain's CDR3 is CASSDPYSSYEQYF. The CDR3 bases are TGTGCCAGCAGTGACCCCTACAGCTCCTACGAGCAGTACTTC.

This clone turned up a few times. Other DNA variants within this sample encode the same CDR3. The chain employs TRBV5-6 and TRBJ2-7; perhaps TRBD2 as D (5 bases). Looked up from germline, CDR1 is SGHDT and CDR2 is YYEEEE. The CDR3 spans 14 residues. Trimming took 2 bases from V and 0 from J, leaving 9 bases between them. CDR3 region: CASSFGDPSYEQYF. Written as DNA, the CDR3 is TGTGCCAGCAGCTTCGGGGATCCCTCCTACGAGCAGTACTTC.

The chain joins TRBV9 to TRBJ1-1, with D tentatively TRBD1 (5 bases). Trimming shortened V by 3 bases and J by 1 base, and 7 bases separated the two germline ends. CDR1 and CDR2 from the germline V gene are SGDLS and YYNGEE. CDR3 length: 13 amino acids. The CDR3 nucleotides read TGTGCCAGCAGCGCGGGGGGGAACACTGAAGCTTTCTTT. It specifies CASSAGGNTEAFF. The whole variable domain, filled in from reference TRBV9 and TRBJ1-1, reads DSGVTQTPKHLITATGQRVTLRCSPRSGDLSVYWYQQSLDQGLQFLIQYYNGEERAKGNILERFSAQQFPDLHSELNLSSLELGDSALYFCASSAGGNTEAFFGQGTRLTVV.

The chain recombines TRBV4-3 with TRBJ1-4, with D tentatively TRBD1 (5 bases). Trimming took 1 base from V and 7 from J, leaving 13 bases between them. Germline-derived CDR1 and CDR2 are LGHNA and YSLEER. This CDR3 comprises 15 residues. CDR3 region: CASSQGLGAGEKLFF. The CDR3 DNA is TGCGCCAGCAGCCAAGGGCTAGGGGCGGGTGAAAAACTGTTTTTT.

This rearrangement joins TRBV9 to TRBJ2-1; D remains ambiguous. CDR3 length equals 14 residues. The V gene's germline CDR1 is SGDLS and CDR2 YYNGEE. The V end was cut by 1 base, the J end by 6 bases, with 11 bases between. The CDR3 nucleotides are TGTGCCAGCAGCGTACTGCTCGGCCGCAATGAGCAGTTCTTC. Protein sequence: CASSVLLGRNEQFF.

The genes are TRBV6-5 and TRBJ1-1, with a possible D match to TRBD1 (6 bases). Looked up from germline, CDR1 is MNHEY and CDR2 is SVGAGI. The CDR3 extends over 14 amino acids. Trimming removed 2 bases from V and 8 bases from J, with 15 bases in between. DNA for the CDR3: TGTGCCAGCAGTTACGTCGGGGGGCGAGAGGAAGCTTTCTTT. As protein: CASSYVGGREEAFF.

The rearrangement joins TRBV11-2 to TRBJ1-5, with D maybe TRBD1 (5 bases). The CDR3 runs 14 residues. Deletions cut 1 base from V and 7 bases from J, with 11 bases between. In germline, CDR1 is SGHAT, CDR2 FQNNGV. The CDR3 region is CASSLGPGRQPQHF. CDR3 nucleotide sequence: TGTGCCAGCAGCTTAGGTCCAGGGAGGCAGCCCCAGCATTTT.

This rearrangement joins TRBV13 to TRBJ2-7, with a possible D match to TRBD1 (5 bases). Trimming left V 5 bases short and J 3 bases short, with 11 bases between. Germline-derived CDR1 and CDR2 are PRHDT and FYEKMQ (reference sequence). This CDR3 is 13 amino acids long. Here the CDR3 reads CASSAQGLYEQYF. The CDR3 DNA sequence: TGTGCCAGCAGCGCGCAGGGTCTCTACGAGCAGTACTTC.

The gene calls are TRBV4-3 and TRBJ2-7; D possibly corresponds to TRBD1 (5 bases). V dropped 5 bases and J dropped 2 bases, with 10 bases sitting between them. The length of the CDR3 is 13 residues. Germline values: CDR1 LGHNA, CDR2 YSLEER. CDR3 in amino acids: CASSGDRAYEQYF. The CDR3 bases are TGCGCCAGCAGCGGAGACAGAGCCTACGAGCAGTACTTC.

CDR3 amino acids: CASSLGGSYNEQFF. CDR3 nucleotides: TGTGCCAGCAGCCTGGGCGGGAGTTACAATGAGCAGTTCTTC. V gene TRBV4-2 combines with J gene TRBJ2-1; 7 bases are a match to TRBD2. CDR1 is LGHNA and CDR2 is YNFKEQ in the germline V gene. The junction had 4 bases not matched to a gene; V was cut back by 4 bases and J by 4 bases. The CDR3 length is 14 residues.

This chain uses TRBV4-3 with TRBJ2-1; 7 bases match TRBD1. Germline V lookup: CDR1 LGHNA, CDR2 YSLEER. This CDR3 spans 13 amino acids. V trimming: 1 base; J trimming: 6 bases; junction bases outside the gene matches: 0. The CDR3 DNA follows: TGCGCCAGCAGCCAAGCAGGGGGCAATGAGCAGTTCTTC. Its protein is CASSQAGGNEQFF.

A few counts support this clone. The J gene is TRBJ2-7, the V gene TRBV5-4; D gene unclear. Germline V gene sequence: CDR1 SGHNT, CDR2 YYREEE (reference sequence). V was clipped by 4 bases and J by 6 bases, with 11 bases between them. CDR3 length: 12 residues. For the CDR3, the DNA is TGTGCCAGCAGCGCCCGGTCTAGCGAGCAGTACTTC. Residues: CASSARSSEQYF.

This clone is a singleton in its sample. The chain is built from TRBV9 and TRBJ2-1; 11 bases line up with TRBD2. V gave up 3 bases and J gave up 0 bases; unmatched junction bases: 5. The CDR3 consists of 17 residues. Germline lookup yields CDR1 SGDLS and CDR2 YYNGEE. CDR3 nucleotide sequence: TGTGCCAGCAGCGACAAGACTAGCGGGGACTCCTACAATGAGCAGTTCTTC. It translates to CASSDKTSGDSYNEQFF. Using reference TRBV9 and TRBJ2-1 for the parts outside the CDR3, the full variable domain is DSGVTQTPKHLITATGQRVTLRCSPRSGDLSVYWYQQSLDQGLQFLIQYYNGEERAKGNILERFSAQQFPDLHSELNLSSLELGDSALYFCASSDKTSGDSYNEQFFGPGTRLTVL.

V and J are TRBV18 and TRBJ1-4; 9 positions agree with TRBD1. The ends lost 6 bases at V and 8 bases at J; junction bases unmatched: 16. CDR1 is KGHSH and CDR2 is LQKENI in the germline V gene. The CDR3 extends over 17 amino acids. The CDR3 DNA reads as TGTGCCAGCTCGCCGGCCGGGACAGGGCTGATGGGGGAAAAACTGTTTTTT. Amino acids: CASSPAGTGLMGEKLFF.

The CDR3 DNA reads as TGTGCCAGCAGCTTTAAGGGACTAGCGGGAGGCTCTGGGGCCAACGTCCTGACTTTC. Its translation: CASSFKGLAGGSGANVLTF. V usage is TRBV5-4 and J usage is TRBJ2-6; 15 bases match TRBD2. The trim removed 2 bases at V and 0 bases at J, leaving 3 bases unmatched. The CDR3 contains 19 residues. Looked up from germline, CDR1 is SGHNT and CDR2 is YYREEE (reference sequence). The entire variable domain, with the rest obtained from reference TRBV5-4 and TRBJ2-6, is as follows: ETGVTQSPTHLIKTRGQQVTLRCSSQSGHNTVSWYQQALGQGPQFIFQYYREEENGRGNFPPRFSGLQFPNYSSELNVNALELDDSALYLCASSFKGLAGGSGANVLTFGAGSRLTVL.

V and J are TRBV5-6 and TRBJ2-7, with unresolved D. The CDR3 contains 14 residues. Per germline, CDR1 SGHDT and CDR2 YYEEEE. Deletions cut 0 bases from V and 3 bases from J, with 10 bases between. CDR3 DNA: TGTGCCAGCAGCTTGGTCTGGGGAAGCTACGAGCAGTACTTC. Translating gives CASSLVWGSYEQYF.